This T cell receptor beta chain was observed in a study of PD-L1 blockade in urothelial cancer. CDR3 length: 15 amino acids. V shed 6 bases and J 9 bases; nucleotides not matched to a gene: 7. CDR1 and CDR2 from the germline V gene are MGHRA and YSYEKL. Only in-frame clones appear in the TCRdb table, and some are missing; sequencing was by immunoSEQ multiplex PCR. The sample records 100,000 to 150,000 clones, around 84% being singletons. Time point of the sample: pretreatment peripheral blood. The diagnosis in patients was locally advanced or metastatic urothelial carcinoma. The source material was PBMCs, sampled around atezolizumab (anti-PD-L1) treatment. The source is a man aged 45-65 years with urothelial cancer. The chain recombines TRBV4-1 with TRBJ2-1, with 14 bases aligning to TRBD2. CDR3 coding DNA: TGCGCCAGCAGTCGGACTAGCGGGAGGTTTGGTGAGCAGTTCTTC. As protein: CASSRTSGRFGEQFF.